This TCR beta chain is from a study of blood T cell repertoires in COVID-19. As for the study in general: Italy, Spain and the United States were the sources of the convalescent and acute COVID-19 samples.

Germline assignment: CDR1 LNHNV and CDR2 YYDKDF (reference sequence). Trimming took 0 bases from V and 10 from J, leaving 16 bases between them. The CDR3 is made up of 15 amino acids. In the source study's methods: Reference gene primers were amplified, and this amplification served to estimate nucleated cell counts. Using immunoSEQ multiplex PCR, the repertoire was profiled, and TCRdb retains in-frame clones only, with some absent. The V and J calls and clone size are taken from that table; D and trimming were inferred from the DNA. The sample has some 250,000 clones; 75% to 90% are singletons. The TCR originated in a woman in her 30s who had recovered from COVID-19. The chain has TRBV15 and TRBJ1-3, with D unresolved. Sequencing was performed on peripheral blood. The CDR3 here is CATSRDPSAGGTIYF. The CDR3 DNA follows: TGTGCCACCAGCAGAGATCCTTCGGCAGGCGGGACCATATATTTT.